This T cell receptor beta chain was recovered during a study of shared clonotypes between healthy human individuals. Study observations and caveats: Depth of sequencing was expected to influence donor clonotype sharing.

A CD45RA+ naive subset and a CD45RA-negative memory subset were split from CD4+ cells. This clone was counted only a few times. The target antigen is unknown. Germline assignment: CDR1 MNHEY and CDR2 SMNVEV (reference sequence). This CDR3 is built from 15 residues. The V gene lost 6 bases and the J gene lost 7 bases, with 18 bases spanning the gap. Execution of the assay was at deep level. Clones were read by immunoSEQ multiplex PCR, and TCRdb kept only the in-frame ones, dropping some. This table has about 1.1 million clones, about four fifths appearing once. The receptor's source is a man between 18 and 35 years old in good health. Some clones in this sample may be carry-over from other donors' samples. The gene calls are TRBV27 and TRBJ1-4, with D maybe TRBD1 (6 bases). The sequenced sample consisted of memory CD4+ T cells from PBMCs. Subset indicated: CD45RA-negative fraction. CDR3 DNA: TGTGCCAGCAGCGATGCTGAGGGACACCCTGAAAAACTGTTTTTT. Its translation is CASSDAEGHPEKLFF.